This T cell receptor beta chain appears in the sequencing data of a study of T cell responses to AZD1222 COVID-19 vaccine (dated by TCRdb to about 2021). In terms of the full investigation: Because spike-specific TCR depth and breadth did not differ between the two schedules, AZD1222 recipients who got a second dose at roughly 4 weeks were pooled with those who got a second dose at roughly 12 weeks. A total of under 250 trial participants underwent TCR sequencing, of whom under 220 had received two doses of AZD1222 and around 25 had received two doses of the MenACWY control vaccine. Trial participants were enrolled by age into subgroups of 18-55, 56-69 and 70-plus years, and around 150, 29 and 61 TCR-sequenced participants, respectively, were included in these subgroups. Findings and caveats that apply to the study as a whole: CD4 TCRs associated with the vaccine covered the entire spike protein, and the dominant responses were in regions 160-218 and 743-854. Because no day 14 peak-response samples were available, repertoires were characterized only after the peak T cell response. The 56-69-year group was small, and its depth increase did not reach significance, likely because of low power. Epitopes outside the regions mutated in the B.1.351 and B.1.1.7 variants were reportedly recognized by nearly half of the unique spike-specific TCRs. Only five or six AZD1222 recipients were SARS-CoV-2 seropositive at baseline, limiting conclusions about previously exposed vaccinees. Most participants were white British and females outnumbered males, and the authors suggested that clonal diversity may have been underestimated. Spike-specific TCR breadth and depth rose significantly after two AZD1222 doses compared with day 0 and with MenACWY recipients.

The CDR3 regions of human TCRbeta chains were subjected to immunosequencing. The authors' pipeline ran thus. TCRs in the repertoires were compared against a reference library of SARS-CoV-2-specific TCRs that had been generated with the MIRA antigen-specificity platform. Breadth was defined as the fraction of unique TCRs that were SARS-CoV-2-associated, and depth was defined as the fraction of total T cells that were SARS-CoV-2-associated. Each spike-specific TCR was assigned to its reactive spike region and to a CD4 or CD8 class using the MIRA data. Log10-transformed breadth and depth values were compared by one-way ANOVA with Sidak's multiple comparisons tests. The clones in this table, taken by TCRdb from immuneACCESS, are in-frame only. Not every clone is retained; where verified, under half of the shortfall comes from an unresolved V gene, and the cause of the rest is unknown. That table is the source of V, J and clone size, and D and trimming were worked out from the DNA. The sample yields tens of thousands of clones; 75% to 85% were counted once. The top ten hold roughly a fifth of the sample.

From the cysteine through the phenylalanine, the CDR3 covers 16 amino acids. Solely the CDR3 DNA is kept, with 48 bases framed from the first base. Clipping removes 5 bases from V and 0 bases from J, with 7 as the unmatched junction base count. From a lookup of the germline V gene, CDR1 and CDR2 are MNHEY and SVGEGT. Worth noting for this clone: Its antigen remains unidentified. Base-call qualities are not available, and no considerably larger clone is one nucleotide away.

The sample's time point label, in plain terms: baseline before first vaccination. Vaccinee samples came from UK trials COV001 and COV002, including a single-blind randomized controlled phase 2/3 trial of AZD1222 (ChAdOx1 nCoV-19) in healthy adults. For TCRbeta chain sequencing, PBMC samples from trial participants were taken at day 0 and at day 28 after the second dose. This clonotype was obtained from an adult in good health. Material: peripheral blood, obtained on day 0 of AZD1222 vaccination. Rearrangement joined TRBV6-2 or TRBV6-3 to TRBJ2-4; 7 nucleotides in the junction match TRBD2. The CDR3 reads as follows: CASSTGLGIAKNIQYF. At the DNA level, the sequence is TGTGCCAGCAGTACTGGACTAGGAATAGCCAAAAACATTCAGTACTTC.